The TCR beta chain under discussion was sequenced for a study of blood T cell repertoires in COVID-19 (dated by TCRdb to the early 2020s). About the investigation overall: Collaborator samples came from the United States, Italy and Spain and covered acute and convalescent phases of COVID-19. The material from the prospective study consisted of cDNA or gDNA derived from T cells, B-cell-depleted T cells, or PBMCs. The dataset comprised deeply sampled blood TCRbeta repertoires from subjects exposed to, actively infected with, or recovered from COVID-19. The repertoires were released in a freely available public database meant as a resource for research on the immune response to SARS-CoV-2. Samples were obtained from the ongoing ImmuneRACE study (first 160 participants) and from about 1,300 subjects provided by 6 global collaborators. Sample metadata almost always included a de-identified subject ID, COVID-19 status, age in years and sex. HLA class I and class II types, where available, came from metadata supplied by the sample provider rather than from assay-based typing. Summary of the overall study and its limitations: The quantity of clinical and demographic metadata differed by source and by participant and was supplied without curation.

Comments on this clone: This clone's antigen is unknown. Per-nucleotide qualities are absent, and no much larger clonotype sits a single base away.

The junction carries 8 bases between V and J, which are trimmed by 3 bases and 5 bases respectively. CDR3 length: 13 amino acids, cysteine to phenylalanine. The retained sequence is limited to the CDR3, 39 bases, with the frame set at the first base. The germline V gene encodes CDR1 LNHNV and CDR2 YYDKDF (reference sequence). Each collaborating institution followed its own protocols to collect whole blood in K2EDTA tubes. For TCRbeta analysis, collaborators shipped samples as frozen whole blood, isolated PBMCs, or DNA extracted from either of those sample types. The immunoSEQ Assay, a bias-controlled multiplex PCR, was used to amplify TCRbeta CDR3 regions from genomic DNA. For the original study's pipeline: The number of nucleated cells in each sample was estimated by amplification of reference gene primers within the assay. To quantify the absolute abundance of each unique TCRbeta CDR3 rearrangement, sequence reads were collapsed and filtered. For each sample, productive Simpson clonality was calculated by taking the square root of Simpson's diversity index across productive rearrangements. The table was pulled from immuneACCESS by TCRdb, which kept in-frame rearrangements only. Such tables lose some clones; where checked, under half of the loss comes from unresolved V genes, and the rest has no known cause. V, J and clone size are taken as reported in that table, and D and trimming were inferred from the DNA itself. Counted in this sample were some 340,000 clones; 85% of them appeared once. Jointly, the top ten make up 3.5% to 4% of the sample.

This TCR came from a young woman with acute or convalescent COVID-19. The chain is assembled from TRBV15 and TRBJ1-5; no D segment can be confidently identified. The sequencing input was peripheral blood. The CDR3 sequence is CATSRREDQPQHF. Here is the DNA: TGTGCCACCAGCAGGAGGGAGGATCAGCCCCAGCATTTT. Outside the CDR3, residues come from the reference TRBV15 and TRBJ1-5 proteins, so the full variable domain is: DAMVIQNPRYQVTQFGKPVTLSCSQTLNHNVMYWYQQKSSQAPKLLFHYYDKDFNNEADTPDNFQSRRPNTSFCFLDIRSPGLGDTAMYLCATSRREDQPQHFGDGTRLSIL.